This TCR beta chain stems from a study of shared clonotypes between healthy human individuals. Study-wide results and caveats: A handful of donors had around 5.5% of their naive CD4 clonotypes in common. Read depth was anticipated to influence clonotype sharing among donors. Among the subsets, naive ones generally showed larger estimated richness than memory ones.

A remark on this clone: Its target is not known.

As handled by the study authors: ImmunoSEQ supplied junction-only sequences lacking quality scores, so filtering was different. This table comes from immunoSEQ multiplex PCR, and its TCRdb copy is limited to in-frame clones, with some not included. For V, J and clone size, that table is used; D and trimming come from the DNA. The sample has about 190,000 clones, around 63% seen once. Germline assignment: CDR1 SGHAT and CDR2 FQNNGV. There are 15 residues in the CDR3. The V and J ends lost 3 bases and 0 bases, in that order; junction bases with no gene match: 5. Sequencing was carried out using memory CD4+ T cells sorted from blood. The subset denotes: CD45RA-negative fraction. The sequence derives from a man younger than 40 in good health. The chain has TRBV11-2 and TRBJ2-7, with 7 bases identical to TRBD1. The CDR3 DNA reads as TGTGCCAGCAGCTTCCGGGACAGATCCTCCTACGAGCAGTACTTC. Protein: CASSFRDRSSYEQYF. Full variable domain (outside the CDR3, taken from reference TRBV11-2 and TRBJ2-7): EAGVAQSPRYKIIEKRQSVAFWCNPISGHATLYWYQQILGQGPKLLIQFQNNGVVDDSQLPKDRFSAERLKGVDSTLKIQPAKLEDSAVYLCASSFRDRSSYEQYFGPGTRLTVT.